This TCR beta chain was obtained from a study of CD8+CD57+ T cells in acquired aplastic anemia. On this clonotype itself: Its antigen is not known.

The study, taken as a whole, reports: Controls and patients did not differ significantly in CD8+ Simpson's diversity.

The CDR3 is 15 amino acids. J was trimmed by 5 bases and V by 1 base; bases with no gene match: 7. Germline values: CDR1 SGDLS, CDR2 YYNGEE. Selection for sequencing was limited to patients who had shown CD8+CD57+ cell expansion by flow cytometry. Every one of the patients had aplastic anemia (severe, acquired). Sampling of blood occurred while the patients had still received no therapy. The TCR beta profiling, which covered VDJ combination and CDR3 sequence, was carried out using genomic DNA as the template. Each CDR3 protein is one row after TCRdb ran MiXCR on the reads. The sample records under 350,000 distinct CDR3 sequences, about 50% being singletons.

This chain uses TRBV9 with TRBJ2-5, with TRBD1 matching over 8 bases. The sequence was collected from a human donor with aplastic anemia. The sequenced material came from sorted CD4+, CD8+, or CD8+CD57+ T cells (not recorded which) from PBMCs. In nucleotides, the CDR3 is TGTGCCAGCAGCGTAAGAGGACAGGGAACGGAGACCCAGTACTTC. Translation gives CASSVRGQGTETQYF.